This TCR beta chain was documented in a study of response to subunit inactivated influenza vaccine. J lost 2 bases, V lost 7 bases, and 18 bases had no gene match. Germline V gene sequence: CDR1 SQVTM, CDR2 ANQGSEA. The CDR3 is made up of 17 amino acids. TCRdb re-called the RT-PCR reads with MiXCR, one entry per CDR3 protein. The data hold some 600,000 distinct CDR3 sequences, with roughly 15% observed a single time. Here the sequenced sample was PBMCs from blood, taken 14 to 15 days before vaccination. The chain uses TRBV29-1 and TRBJ2-5; 8 nucleotides line up with TRBD1. This receptor was identified in a man aged 45 to 65 who received an inactivated influenza vaccine. The CDR3 region has the DNA TGCAGCGCCTTATACGAGACAGGGGCGCACCTTCAAGAGACCCAGTACTTC. It yields the protein CSALYETGAHLQETQYF.